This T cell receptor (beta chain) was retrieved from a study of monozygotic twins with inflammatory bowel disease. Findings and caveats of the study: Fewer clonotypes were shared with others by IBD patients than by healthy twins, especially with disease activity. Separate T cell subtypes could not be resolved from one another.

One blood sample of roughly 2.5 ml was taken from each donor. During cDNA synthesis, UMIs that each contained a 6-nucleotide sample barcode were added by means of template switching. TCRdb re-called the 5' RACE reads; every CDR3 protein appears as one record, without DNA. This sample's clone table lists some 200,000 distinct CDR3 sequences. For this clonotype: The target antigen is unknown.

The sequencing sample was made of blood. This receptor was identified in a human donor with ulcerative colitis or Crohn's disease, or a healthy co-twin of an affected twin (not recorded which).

The CDR3 reads CASSDGGVEQYF. This rearrangement joins TRBV2 to TRBJ2-7; absent DNA, TCRdb's TRBD2 call cannot be checked. Germline V gene sequence: CDR1 SNHLY, CDR2 FYNNEI. This CDR3 has 12 amino acids.